This T cell receptor beta chain was found in a study of cytomegalovirus exposure and HLA in healthy donors. Researchers ran the PCR with 60 Vbeta and 13 Jbeta primers. Assay: immunoSEQ multiplex PCR; the TCRdb copy retains only in-frame clones and omits some. The top ten clones hold approximately 6.6% of a sample with fewer than 180,000 clones, 55% to 75% of them seen once. General study results and limits: Relative to the approximately 660-donor mean, N-insertions were reportedly fewer in an Asian-associated ancestry cluster in a later analysis. Despite most TCR sequences being rare, some public TCRs occurred in many donors. The study reported that TCR beta sequences accurately predicted HLA-A and HLA-B alleles in most subjects.

These donors, healthy bone marrow donors, were studied. Germline loops: CDR1 LGHNA, CDR2 YSLEER. The CDR3 is made up of 15 amino acids. The trim removed 4 bases at V and 2 bases at J, leaving 6 bases unmatched. This clone has only a few counts. The antigen is undetermined. This chain uses TRBV4-3 with TRBJ2-7; 9 bases agree with TRBD2. The specimen was PBMCs. This clonotype was obtained from a woman in her sixties or seventies in good health and CMV-seropositive. DNA for the CDR3: TGCGCCAGCAGCCTGGCTAGCGGGAAGCCCTACGAGCAGTACTTC. Its protein is CASSLASGKPYEQYF.